Listed below are T cell receptor beta chains from one sample, sequenced in a study of shared clonotypes between healthy human individuals. The data were produced by immunoSEQ multiplex PCR, yet TCRdb's version contains in-frame clones alone and is incomplete. The table has 2 million to 2.5 million clones, 85% to 95% seen once; the top ten hold approximately 0.13%. Sequencing was performed on naive CD4+ T cells sorted from blood. The receptors were sampled from a man aged 18 to 30 in good health. Both conserved end residues are part of each CDR3. The D gene is left open where the match is weak. A row's size may be missing; if present it is once, few, many or a size class.

. TRBJ2-2 . 14 TRBV7-9 TGTGCCAGCAGCCCGAAGACCCAGGCCGGGGAGCTGTTTTTT CASSPKTQAGELFF
. TRBJ1-6 . 11 TRBV30 TGTGCCTGCAACGCGAATTCACCCCTCCACTTT CACNANSPLHF
. TRBJ1-6 . 14 TRBV19 TGTGCCAGTCGCGATAGCTCCTATAATTCACCCCTCCACTTT CASRDSSYNSPLHF
. TRBJ1-3 . 13 TRBV10-2 TGCGCCAGCAGTGAGTCGAGTGGAAACACCATATATTTT CASSESSGNTIYF
. TRBJ1-1 TRBD1 15 TRBV28 TGTGCCAGCAGTTCCCCCGAACAGGGGCGAAATGAAGCTTTCTTT CASSSPEQGRNEAFF
once TRBJ2-7 TRBD1 16 TRBV9 TGTGCCAGCAGCCCAAAACCGGGACAGGGACCCGCCGAGCAGTACTTC CASSPKPGQGPAEQYF
. TRBJ2-5 TRBD1 14 TRBV27 TGTGCCAGCAGGCTATGGGGACAGCAAGAGACCCAGTACTTC CASRLWGQQETQYF
. TRBJ2-3 TRBD2 13 TRBV6-6 TGTGCCAGCGCCGGGAGGAGCACAGATACGCAGTATTTT CASAGRSTDTQYF
. TRBJ2-1 TRBD2 15 TRBV29-1 TGCAGCGTTCCCCGGACTAGCTTAGGCTACAATGAGCAGTTCTTC CSVPRTSLGYNEQFF
. TRBJ1-5 . 12 TRBV28 TGTGCCAGCAGTTTATCGGCAACCCGGGAGCATTTT CASSLSATREHF
. TRBJ2-3 TRBD1 16 TRBV6-5 TGTGCCAGCAGTTCCTCGACAGGGAAGAGCACAGATACGCAGTATTTT CASSSSTGKSTDTQYF
. TRBJ2-2 . 13 TRBV28 TGTGCCAGCAGCGTTTCTCGGGTCGGGGAGCTGTTTTTT CASSVSRVGELFF
. TRBJ1-6 TRBD1 14 TRBV9 TGTGCCAGCAGCGTCCAGGGGGCTGGATCACCCCTCCACTTT CASSVQGAGSPLHF
. TRBJ2-2 . 16 TRBV4-1 TGCGCCAGCAGCCAAGATCGGGCTTTCCGAACCGGGGAGCTGTTTTTT CASSQDRAFRTGELFF
. TRBJ1-5 . 14 TRBV5-5 TGTGCCAGCAGCTTGGCTGAGTTCAATCAGCCCCAGCATTTT CASSLAEFNQPQHF
. TRBJ1-2 . 11 TRBV6-1 TGTGCCAGTACAAGTTTATATGGCTACACCTTC CASTSLYGYTF
. TRBJ2-7 . 16 TRBV4-1 TGCGCCAGCAGCCAAGATTACCTCGGGGGCTCCTACGAGCAGTACTTC CASSQDYLGGSYEQYF
. TRBJ1-2 . 10 TRBV30 TGTGCCTGGAGTCGAGAAGGCTACACCTTC CAWSREGYTF
. TRBJ2-7 . 14 TRBV7-9 TGTGCCAGCAGCTTAGGAGGGGAGACCTACGAGCAGTACTTC CASSLGGETYEQYF
. TRBJ2-7 . 14 TRBV30 TGTGCCTGGAGTGGAGGGGCAGTACGCCGCGAGCAGTACTTC CAWSGGAVRREQYF
. TRBJ1-3 . 14 TRBV5-1 TGCGCCAGCAGGGACACGGCTGCTGGAAACACCATATATTTT CASRDTAAGNTIYF
. TRBJ2-2 . 12 TRBV6-5 TGTGCCAGCAGTTACGGTCGGGGGGAGCTGTTTTTT CASSYGRGELFF
once TRBJ2-5 . 14 TRBV5-4 TGTGCCAGCAGCTCGGGTCTCTTGCAAGAGACCCAGTACTTC CASSSGLLQETQYF
. TRBJ2-5 . 11 TRBV11-2 TGTGCCAGCAGCTCCTCCGGGACCCAGTACTTC CASSSSGTQYF
. TRBJ1-1 . 13 TRBV27 TGTGCCAGCAGTTTCGACGGGCCCTATGAAGCTTTCTTT CASSFDGPYEAFF
. TRBJ2-7 TRBD1 15 TRBV7-9 TGTGCCAGCAGCCCCCGGGACAGGGCCTCATACGAGCAGTACTTC CASSPRDRASYEQYF
. TRBJ1-2 . 15 TRBV30 TGTGCCTGGAGTGTCGTCGGTGGTTCGGACTATGGCTACACCTTC CAWSVVGGSDYGYTF
. TRBJ2-5 . 11 TRBV6-5 TGTGCCAGTGGAAACCAAGAGACCCAGTACTTC CASGNQETQYF
. TRBJ1-3 . 17 TRBV11-2 TGTGCCAGCAGCTTAAATTCCGCGGGAAAGACTGGAAACACCATATATTTT CASSLNSAGKTGNTIYF
. TRBJ2-1 TRBD2 14 TRBV6-1 TGTGCCAGCAGTGAACTAGCGGGTGTGGGGGAGCAGTTCTTC CASSELAGVGEQFF
. TRBJ1-5 . 13 TRBV6-1 TGTGCCAGCAAGAGGACGCAGGACCAGCCCCAGCATTTT CASKRTQDQPQHF
. TRBJ2-5 . 12 TRBV18 TGTGCCAGCTCATCTGGGGGGGAGACCCAGTACTTC CASSSGGETQYF
once TRBJ1-5 . 13 TRBV7-7 TGTGCTAGCAGCTTAGGCACAGATCAGCCCCAGCATTTT CASSLGTDQPQHF
. TRBJ2-3 . 14 TRBV25-1 TGTGCCACCGCCGTCCTGGGGAACACAGATACGCAGTATTTT CATAVLGNTDTQYF
. TRBJ2-5 . 13 TRBV10-2 TGCGCCAGCGGACTTATGGAGGGAGAGACCCAGTACTTC CASGLMEGETQYF
. TRBJ1-1 TRBD1 15 TRBV9 TGTGCCAGCAGCGTAGTGACAGGGATGAACACTGAAGCTTTCTTT CASSVVTGMNTEAFF
. TRBJ2-3 . 15 TRBV7-3 TGTGCCAGCAGCTTAGGAACACCGATCACAGATACGCAGTATTTT CASSLGTPITDTQYF
. TRBJ2-3 TRBD2 14 TRBV7-2 TGTGCCAGCAGCACTAGCGGGGGTACAGATACGCAGTATTTT CASSTSGGTDTQYF
. TRBJ2-1 . 13 TRBV6-5 TGTGCCAGCCAGGATCACACGGACAATGAGCAGTTCTTC CASQDHTDNEQFF
. TRBJ1-5 . 15 TRBV15 TGTGCCACCAGCAGAGCCCTTGACAGCAATCAGCCCCAGCATTTT CATSRALDSNQPQHF
. TRBJ2-1 TRBD1 15 TRBV5-5 TGTGCCAGCAGCTTGGGACAGGGGACCTACAATGAGCAGTTCTTC CASSLGQGTYNEQFF
. TRBJ2-7 . 13 TRBV30 TGTGCCTGGAGTATAATGACAGCCTACGAGCAGTACTTC CAWSIMTAYEQYF
. TRBJ2-7 . 13 TRBV28 TGTGCCAGCAGTTCCCCTAGCTCCCACGAGCAGTACTTC CASSSPSSHEQYF
. TRBJ2-7 TRBD1 16 TRBV18 TGTGCCAGCTCACCACCGATTTCAGGGGGCGTTTACGAGCAGTACTTC CASSPPISGGVYEQYF
. TRBJ2-3 . 11 TRBV20-1 TGCAGTGCTAGAGATTCGCATACGCAGTATTTT CSARDSHTQYF
. TRBJ2-1 . 18 TRBV15 TGTGCCACCAGTAGGGATAGGCGCTCGCCGAGCTCCTACAATGAGCAGTTCTTC CATSRDRRSPSSYNEQFF
. TRBJ2-5 TRBD2 16 TRBV7-2 TGTGCCAGCAGCTTAGGATTGCGGGAGGGCCGTGAGACCCAGTACTTC CASSLGLREGRETQYF
. TRBJ1-5 . 14 TRBV10-2 TGCGCCACCAGGACCGAAAATAGCAATCAGCCCCAGCATTTT CATRTENSNQPQHF
. TRBJ2-7 . 12 TRBV6-1 TGTGCCATCCTCGAGAGAAAACGAGAGCAGTACTTC CAILERKREQYF
. TRBJ1-6 TRBD1 17 TRBV5-1 TGCGCCAGCAGCTTGGGGGAGGGGGCTCTCTATAATTCACCCCTCCACTTT CASSLGEGALYNSPLHF
. TRBJ2-1 . 16 TRBV5-1 TGCGCCAGCAGCTTGGCGGGGGAGGCTCACTACAATGAGCAGTTCTTC CASSLAGEAHYNEQFF
. TRBJ2-1 TRBD1 15 TRBV5-8 TGTGCCAGCAGCTTGTTTCGACAGGGGGACAATGAGCAGTTCTTC CASSLFRQGDNEQFF
. TRBJ2-3 . 10 TRBV20-1 TGCAGTCTTAGAGGAGATACGCAGTATTTT CSLRGDTQYF
. TRBJ2-2 TRBD1 14 TRBV6-6 TGTGCCAGCAGTACGACAGGGGACACCGGGGAGCTGTTTTTT CASSTTGDTGELFF
. TRBJ2-2 . 16 TRBV6-5 TGTGCCAGCAGTTACTCAGGGGGTGGGAACACCGGGGAGCTGTTTTTT CASSYSGGGNTGELFF